The rows below give T cell receptor beta chains drawn from one sample of a study of T cells in Graves' hyperthyroidism and ophthalmopathy. TCRdb itself ran the multiplex PCR reads through MiXCR, one entry per CDR3 protein. The data contain 300,000 to 400,000 distinct CDR3 sequences, about 14% of them singletons. What was sequenced was blood. These receptors all come from a woman aged 25 to 45 with Graves' ophthalmopathy. The CDR3 runs from the conserved cysteine through the conserved F or W. The order of the fields is J gene, V gene, CDR3 length, CDR3 protein.

J gene: TRBJ2-5; V gene: TRBV7-2; CDR3 length: 18; CDR3 protein: CASSSTKRVAGDQETQYF
J gene: TRBJ2-7; V gene: TRBV5-1; CDR3 length: 13; CDR3 protein: CASSSGAGREQYF
J gene: TRBJ2-1; V gene: TRBV20-1; CDR3 length: 14; CDR3 protein: CSNSGAGVPNEQFF
J gene: TRBJ1-3; V gene: TRBV12-3/TRBV12-4; CDR3 length: 16; CDR3 protein: CASSLGQGAAGNTIYF
J gene: TRBJ2-4; V gene: TRBV20-1; CDR3 length: 15; CDR3 protein: CSARDPGVAKNIQYF
J gene: TRBJ1-1; V gene: TRBV11-3; CDR3 length: 12; CDR3 protein: CASGTGNTEAFF
J gene: TRBJ2-1; V gene: TRBV20-1; CDR3 length: 13; CDR3 protein: CSAYRAGYSEQFF
J gene: TRBJ1-5; V gene: TRBV2; CDR3 length: 16; CDR3 protein: CASGETGVHSNQPQHF
J gene: TRBJ2-5; V gene: TRBV6-1; CDR3 length: 15; CDR3 protein: CASINLSGRAETQYF
J gene: TRBJ2-3; V gene: TRBV24-1; CDR3 length: 13; CDR3 protein: CATSDTGLDTQYF
J gene: TRBJ2-1; V gene: TRBV6-1; CDR3 length: 15; CDR3 protein: CASSTSGSTYNEQFF
J gene: TRBJ2-1; V gene: TRBV4-1; CDR3 length: 14; CDR3 protein: CASSQDVVQGEQFF
J gene: TRBJ1-2; V gene: TRBV6-1; CDR3 length: 14; CDR3 protein: CASSAGGANYGYTF
J gene: TRBJ2-7; V gene: TRBV28; CDR3 length: 15; CDR3 protein: CASRRLGDLSYEQYF
J gene: TRBJ1-5; V gene: TRBV20-1; CDR3 length: 17; CDR3 protein: CSARGDIRSNSNQPQHF
J gene: TRBJ2-1; V gene: TRBV20-1; CDR3 length: 14; CDR3 protein: CSARPAGPYNEQFF
J gene: TRBJ2-2; V gene: TRBV30; CDR3 length: 15; CDR3 protein: CAWRGYRLNTGELFF
J gene: TRBJ1-4; V gene: TRBV28; CDR3 length: 13; CDR3 protein: CASRDGPNEKLFF
J gene: TRBJ2-7; V gene: TRBV18; CDR3 length: 14; CDR3 protein: CASSLVGGSYEQYF
J gene: TRBJ1-4; V gene: TRBV2; CDR3 length: 18; CDR3 protein: CASSEVGLLTATNEKLFF
J gene: TRBJ1-1; V gene: TRBV19; CDR3 length: 16; CDR3 protein: CASRITGRQENTEAFF
J gene: TRBJ2-4; V gene: TRBV7-3; CDR3 length: 16; CDR3 protein: CASSNRERGGKNIQYF
J gene: TRBJ2-1; V gene: TRBV7-9; CDR3 length: 14; CDR3 protein: CAIRPGGHGNEQFF
J gene: TRBJ2-3; V gene: TRBV6-1; CDR3 length: 14; CDR3 protein: CATRTSGTTDTQYF
J gene: TRBJ1-5; V gene: TRBV28; CDR3 length: 15; CDR3 protein: CASSSALYSNQPQHF
J gene: TRBJ2-5; V gene: TRBV27; CDR3 length: 11; CDR3 protein: CASALGETQYF
J gene: TRBJ1-2; V gene: TRBV11-2; CDR3 length: 13; CDR3 protein: CASDPKRGYGYTF
J gene: TRBJ2-1; V gene: TRBV20-1; CDR3 length: 13; CDR3 protein: CSASTVNYNEQFF
J gene: TRBJ2-1; V gene: TRBV5-5; CDR3 length: 14; CDR3 protein: CASRFGGGAFEQFF
J gene: TRBJ2-7; V gene: TRBV6-1; CDR3 length: 14; CDR3 protein: CASSHRQEAYEQYF
J gene: TRBJ2-3; V gene: TRBV5-5; CDR3 length: 15; CDR3 protein: CASSLAGGPKDTQYF
J gene: TRBJ1-1; V gene: TRBV29-1; CDR3 length: 11; CDR3 protein: CSGRTGGEAFF
J gene: TRBJ2-1; V gene: TRBV5-6; CDR3 length: 17; CDR3 protein: CASSLARGVNYYNEQFF
J gene: TRBJ2-1; V gene: TRBV5-4; CDR3 length: 16; CDR3 protein: CASSPARLSGANEQFF
J gene: TRBJ2-5; V gene: TRBV7-3; CDR3 length: 13; CDR3 protein: CASTPQMGETQYF
J gene: TRBJ2-3; V gene: TRBV12-3/TRBV12-4; CDR3 length: 15; CDR3 protein: CASSFEDPLLDTQYF
J gene: TRBJ1-5; V gene: TRBV6-1; CDR3 length: 17; CDR3 protein: CASSESAGYYPNQPQHF
J gene: TRBJ2-3; V gene: TRBV5-1; CDR3 length: 13; CDR3 protein: CASSIRGPDTQYF
J gene: TRBJ2-7; V gene: TRBV3-1; CDR3 length: 13; CDR3 protein: CASSQDRWYEQYF
J gene: TRBJ2-7; V gene: TRBV30; CDR3 length: 17; CDR3 protein: CAWSVTEERTTYYEQYF
J gene: TRBJ1-2; V gene: TRBV14; CDR3 length: 14; CDR3 protein: CASSQGYFLDGYTF
J gene: TRBJ1-2; V gene: TRBV27; CDR3 length: 14; CDR3 protein: CASSPGTGTYGYTF
J gene: TRBJ2-3; V gene: TRBV7-3; CDR3 length: 15; CDR3 protein: CASSLIAGGPGTQYF
J gene: TRBJ2-7; V gene: TRBV28; CDR3 length: 14; CDR3 protein: CASSLDRGVDEQYF
J gene: TRBJ2-2; V gene: TRBV10-2; CDR3 length: 14; CDR3 protein: CASSDNPNTGELFF
J gene: TRBJ1-4; V gene: TRBV7-2; CDR3 length: 15; CDR3 protein: CASSSSGLRGEKLFF
J gene: TRBJ2-7; V gene: TRBV27; CDR3 length: 14; CDR3 protein: CASSLIAPTYEQYF
J gene: TRBJ2-1; V gene: TRBV6-5; CDR3 length: 14; CDR3 protein: CASSSDTMSDEQFF
J gene: TRBJ2-1; V gene: TRBV20-1; CDR3 length: 15; CDR3 protein: CSAGNPGQDYNEQFF
J gene: TRBJ1-1; V gene: TRBV7-9; CDR3 length: 11; CDR3 protein: CASSRQSEAFF
J gene: TRBJ2-5; V gene: TRBV7-2; CDR3 length: 14; CDR3 protein: CASSLAISGETQYF